Below are 13 T cell receptor beta chains sequenced from a single sample in a study of blood T cell repertoires in COVID-19 (dated by TCRdb to 2020 to 2022). Libraries were made using the immunoSEQ multiplex PCR assay. TCRdb retrieved this table from immuneACCESS and kept in-frame rearrangements only. Not all clones are present; in checked studies, unresolved V genes account for under half, and no reason is known for the remainder. The sample has 180,000 or so clones on record, 70% to 80% of them singletons. Of the sample, 13% to 15% falls within the top ten clones. The sample consisted of PBMCs or T cells enriched from blood (not recorded which). The receptors shown here come from a man in his 60s who had been exposed to COVID-19.

The sample holds a few counts of this clone. The chain couples TRBV28 to TRBJ2-1, with D unclear. Germline CDR1 MDHEN, CDR2 SYDVKM. The CDR3 runs 17 residues. Trimming took off 5 bases at V and 5 bases at J, with 22 bases between the two ends. CDR3 coding DNA: TGTGCCAGCAGTCCCCCTCCCAGGTTTGGCCTGGACAATGAGCAGTTCTTC. It encodes CASSPPPRFGLDNEQFF.

The rearrangement joins TRBV3-1 (or the pseudogene TRBV3-2) to TRBJ2-1; no clear D. Germline CDR1 and CDR2: LGHDT and YNNKEL (reference sequence). The CDR3 covers 11 residues. V was shortened by 2 bases and J by 9 bases, with 5 bases between the two germline ends. The CDR3 DNA follows: TGTGCCAGCAGCCAACAGTCTGAGCAGTTCTTC. Encoded protein: CASSQQSEQFF.

This clone has a single count. CDR3 nucleotide sequence: TGTGCCAGCAGCTATCGGACAGGGGGCCCGGAGACCCAGTACTTC. It is translated as CASSYRTGGPETQYF. The V gene is TRBV7-8, the J gene TRBJ2-5, with TRBD1 matching over 11 bases. Per germline, CDR1 SGHVS and CDR2 FQNEAQ. Losses at the gene ends were 4 bases for V and 5 bases for J; bases not matched to a gene: 6. The CDR3 is made up of 15 amino acids.

J is TRBJ2-7 and V is TRBV6-2 or TRBV6-3; no clear D. The V end was cut by 2 bases, the J end by 6 bases, with 14 bases between. The CDR3 covers 14 residues. Germline lookup yields CDR1 MNHEY and CDR2 SVGEGT. Here the CDR3 DNA reads TGTGCCAGCAGTTACCTAGGCCCGAGGAGCGAGCAGTACTTC. This encodes CASSYLGPRSEQYF.

This chain joins TRBV11-1 and TRBJ1-1; no definite D call. The CDR3 has 15 amino acids. Trimming shortened V by 4 bases and J by 1 base, and 13 bases separated the two germline ends. Germline loops: CDR1 SGHAT, CDR2 FQDESV (reference sequence). The CDR3 nucleotides read TGTGCCAGCAGCTCCCGTCGGGTTTCGAACACTGAAGCTTTCTTT. Residues: CASSSRRVSNTEAFF.

The V call is TRBV6-1, the J call TRBJ2-7; 8 nucleotides match TRBD2. The CDR3 has 14 residues. With 3 bases clipped from V and 5 bases from J, the junction kept 6 bases outside the gene matches. Germline-derived CDR1 and CDR2 are MNHNS and SASEGT. DNA for the CDR3: TGTGCCAGCAGTGAGGGACTAGGAATCCACGAGCAGTACTTC. Protein sequence: CASSEGLGIHEQYF.

This chain links TRBV2 with TRBJ2-3; tentative D call: TRBD1 (6 bases). Germline-derived CDR1 and CDR2 are SNHLY and FYNNEI. The CDR3 consists of 13 residues. Trimming took off 10 bases at V and 6 bases at J, with 17 bases between the two ends. DNA for the CDR3: TGTGCCACCTTAGGGACACTGCTTGATACGCAGTATTTT. Protein: CATLGTLLDTQYF.

V usage is TRBV19 and J usage is TRBJ2-5; D remains unclear. V lost 3 bases, J lost 1 base, and 6 bases lay in between. The CDR3 is made up of 13 amino acids. Per the germline V gene, CDR1 is LNHDA and CDR2 is SQIVND (reference sequence). The CDR3 loop reads CASSMLVQETQYF. The CDR3 bases are TGTGCCAGTAGTATGCTAGTCCAAGAGACCCAGTACTTC.

V gene TRBV7-2 combines with J gene TRBJ1-2, with D perhaps matching TRBD1 (5 bases). Germline CDR1 reads SGHTA; CDR2 reads FQGNSA. The CDR3 totals 14 residues. Trimming cost V 5 bases and J 2 bases, with 12 bases left between them. The DNA of the CDR3 is TGTGCCAGCAGCCCCGGGACTTACAACTATGGCTACACCTTC. It translates to CASSPGTYNYGYTF.

This chain connects TRBV29-1 to TRBJ2-5; D not resolved. Between the trimmed V and J ends, which lost 3 bases and 1 base, there was a span of 9 bases. Germline CDR1 is SQVTM and CDR2 is ANQGSEA. The CDR3 covers 13 residues. The DNA for the CDR3 is TGCAGCGTTGACAGATCTTTCCAAGAGACCCAGTACTTC. This translates into CSVDRSFQETQYF.

The chain employs TRBV27 and TRBJ1-5; TRBD1 matches 11 bases. The CDR3 loop spans 18 amino acids. From germline, CDR1 is MNHEY and CDR2 SMNVEV (reference sequence). J gave up 5 bases and V 2 bases, and 11 bases lay outside the gene matches. CDR3 coding DNA: TGTGCCAGCAGTTTACGTGGACAGGGGGCGAATAGTCATCAGCCCCAGCATTTT. It codes for CASSLRGQGANSHQPQHF.

The sample holds a few counts of this clone. A read error may produce the germline difference seen at one junction end. The V and J genes are TRBV5-4 and TRBJ2-7; 11 bases align to TRBD1. CDR3 length equals 12 residues. Germline V gene sequence: CDR1 SGHNT, CDR2 YYREEE (reference sequence). The CDR3 DNA is TGTGCCAGCAGCGCCCCGGGACAGGGGGGCCACTTC. Amino acids: CASSAPGQGGHF.

The chain joins TRBV30 to TRBJ2-3; D unresolved. This CDR3 has 15 residues. Germline CDR1 and CDR2: GTSNPN and SVGIG (reference sequence). The V end lost 0 bases, the J end lost 0 bases, and 10 bases lay between the germline ends. The CDR3 DNA is TGTGCCTGGAGTGTATCGGTTACCAGCACAGATACGCAGTATTTT. Encoded protein: CAWSVSVTSTDTQYF.